The source of this T cell receptor (beta chain) is a study of T cells after yellow fever vaccination. Overall study results and limits: A small share of clonotypes appeared in both CD4 and CD8 compartments. It was the secondary response that reached its peak faster, day 5 versus 15, but it was weaker. Bulk-population clonotypes that are abundant could appear as contaminants in FACS-sorted repertoires.

With respect to this clonotype: Its antigen is undetermined.

TCRdb ran MiXCR on the 5' RACE reads and lists one entry per CDR3 protein. The table lists about 320,000 distinct CDR3 sequences, 3.5% to 5% of them singletons. The source of this sequence is a man younger than 35 who received the YFV17D yellow fever vaccine. The specimen comprised PBMCs, sampled 15 days after the yellow fever booster vaccination.

The CDR3 DNA reads as TGTGCCAGCAGCCAAGGGGGCGGCCCCCTCAATCAGCCCCAGCATTTT. Its translation: CASSQGGGPLNQPQHF. This chain connects TRBV3-1 to TRBJ1-5, with D perhaps TRBD1 (5 bases). Looked up from germline, CDR1 is LGHDT and CDR2 is YNNKEL (reference sequence). The CDR3 loop spans 16 amino acids. V lost 1 base and J 3 bases, leaving 13 bases between the germline ends.